Below are 22 T cell receptor beta chains sequenced from a single sample in a study of metastatic and nonmetastatic thyroid tumors. Thyroid surgery took place with no prior treatment in any patient. With MiXCR, TCRdb called clones anew from the PCR reads. The sample has over 15,000 clones, around 28% seen once; the top ten hold around 12%. The sequencing sample was made of tumor tissue. The receptors were gathered from a male donor with papillary thyroid cancer or a benign thyroid nodule (not recorded which). Some clones in this sample may be carry-over from other donors' samples.

This clone was detected only a few times. The chain is built from TRBV19 and TRBJ1-2; the D gene is possibly TRBD1 (5 bases). Germline CDR1 reads LNHDA; CDR2 reads SQIVND (reference sequence). Trimming removed 10 bases from V and 7 bases from J, with 19 bases in between. The CDR3 runs to 13 residues. This chain's CDR3 is CATTSSGLAGYTF. The DNA of the CDR3 is TGTGCCACGACTAGTTCAGGGTTGGCTGGCTACACCTTC.

This chain connects TRBV6-1 to TRBJ1-5; D gene unclear. V was clipped by 11 bases and J by 6 bases, with 17 bases between them. The CDR3 sequence is 13 residues long. Germline V gives CDR1 MNHNS, CDR2 SASEGT. The CDR3 nucleotides read TGTGCCGGAGGGTCCGAGGCGCGTCAGCCCCAGCATTTT. Residues: CAGGSEARQPQHF.

The chain combines TRBV5-1 with TRBJ1-2; possibly TRBD1 for D (5 bases). Germline assignment: CDR1 SGHRS and CDR2 YFSETQ. This CDR3 is built from 14 residues. Between the trimmed V and J ends, which lost 2 bases and 4 bases, there was a span of 12 bases. The CDR3: CASSFGRGSYGYTF. CDR3 bases: TGCGCCAGCAGCTTCGGACGGGGGAGCTATGGCTACACCTTC. Combining the CDR3 with reference TRBV5-1 and TRBJ1-2 gives the whole variable domain KAGVTQTPRYLIKTRGQQVTLSCSPISGHRSVSWYQQTPGQGLQFLFEYFSETQRNKGNFPGRFSGRQFSNSRSEMNVSTLELGDSALYLCASSFGRGSYGYTFGSGTRLTVV.

The gene calls are TRBV7-2 and TRBJ2-3, with D perhaps TRBD2 (5 bases). This CDR3 has 14 residues. Germline CDR1 is SGHTA and CDR2 is FQGNSA. Trimming took 0 bases from V and 3 from J, leaving 7 bases between them. The CDR3 region has the DNA TGTGCCAGCAGCTTAGCGGAGGCAACAGATACGCAGTATTTT. Amino acids: CASSLAEATDTQYF.

This clone is medium-sized in the sample. The genes are TRBV20-1 and TRBJ2-7, with 10 bases matching TRBD1. This CDR3 comprises 15 residues. Germline CDR1 reads DFQATT; CDR2 reads SNEGSKA (reference sequence). The J segment lost 1 base and the V segment lost 2 bases, leaving 5 bases of the junction unmatched. CDR3 nucleotides: TGCAGTGCTAGATTCGGGACAGGGGCGTCCTACGAGCAGTACTTC. This sequence encodes CSARFGTGASYEQYF.

This clone was detected many times. Other DNA sequences in the same sample also yield this CDR3. J is TRBJ2-7 and V is TRBV5-4; TRBD1 is a possible D gene (6 bases). Per germline, CDR1 SGHNT and CDR2 YYREEE (reference sequence). CDR3 length equals 14 residues. Between the trimmed V and J ends, which lost 4 bases and 1 base, there was a span of 12 bases. DNA of the CDR3: TGTGCCAGCAGCCGGGACATCATTTCCTACGAGCAGTACTTC. Amino acids: CASSRDIISYEQYF.

By frequency in the sample, this clone is medium-sized. CDR3 nucleotides: TGTGCCAGCAGCTTATGGAGGCCAGGGGTTTCCCGGAGCACAGATACGCAGTATTTT. This translates into CASSLWRPGVSRSTDTQYF. The chain links TRBV7-2 to TRBJ2-3, with a possible D match to TRBD1 (6 bases). Per germline, CDR1 SGHTA and CDR2 FQGNSA. The CDR3 consists of 19 residues. The V and J ends lost 2 bases and 0 bases respectively, with 21 bases between them.

This chain connects TRBV7-9 to TRBJ2-3; no reliable D call. This CDR3 comprises 13 residues. V lost 4 bases to trimming and J lost 2 bases, with 7 bases between them. CDR1 SEHNR and CDR2 FQNEAQ come from the germline V gene (reference sequence). The CDR3 DNA is TGTGCCAGCAGCTCCCCGTTCACAGATACGCAGTATTTT. As protein: CASSSPFTDTQYF.

This clone was recorded many times. The chain uses TRBV20-1 and TRBJ2-1; no reliable D call. The CDR3 spans 14 residues. Germline-derived CDR1 and CDR2 are DFQATT and SNEGSKA (reference sequence). Trimming removed 6 bases from V and 8 bases from J, with 20 bases in between. DNA for the CDR3: TGCAGTGCCATCAGTTACGCAAAAGGACATGAGCAGTTCTTC. Amino acids: CSAISYAKGHEQFF.

The rearrangement uses TRBV2 and TRBJ1-2, with a possible D match to TRBD1 (6 bases). V lost 6 bases and J lost 13, with 18 bases in between. This CDR3 comprises 12 residues. The V gene's germline CDR1 is SNHLY and CDR2 FYNNEI. Written as DNA, the CDR3 is TGTGCCAGCAGGCCGGGGGGGGCTGTGGGCACCTTC. Translated, it gives CASRPGGAVGTF.

This clone was counted at least ten times. The V call is TRBV20-1, the J call TRBJ2-1; unclear D gene. CDR1 DFQATT and CDR2 SNEGSKA come from the germline V gene (reference sequence). V lost 4 bases, J lost 6 bases, and 13 bases lay in between. The CDR3 is 13 amino acids. CDR3 nucleotides: TGCAGTGCTAAAGAAGGCGGAGCCAATGAGCAGTTCTTC. Protein product: CSAKEGGANEQFF.

This clone was detected only once. CDR3 residues: CASSSGGGGPNEQFF. The CDR3 DNA reads as TGCGCCAGCAGCTCGGGCGGGGGCGGTCCCAATGAGCAGTTCTTC. The V and J genes are TRBV5-1 and TRBJ2-1, with D possibly matching TRBD2 (7 bases). This CDR3 is built from 15 residues. V dropped 3 bases and J dropped 6 bases, with 16 bases sitting between them. Germline V gene sequence: CDR1 SGHRS, CDR2 YFSETQ.

As DNA, the CDR3 is TGCAGTGCTCACTACCGGAGGGCTAGCGGGACATACGAGCAGTACTTC. Its translation is CSAHYRRASGTYEQYF. The chain links TRBV20-1 to TRBJ2-7; TRBD2 matches 9 bases. V dropped 5 bases and J dropped 4; count of bases not matched to a gene: 15. The CDR3 sequence is 16 residues long. Germline V gene sequence: CDR1 DFQATT, CDR2 SNEGSKA (reference sequence).

This clone showed up just a few times. The chain is built from TRBV28 and TRBJ1-4; D ambiguous. The CDR3 totals 12 residues. With 6 bases removed from V and 8 bases from J, the gap between germline ends came to 10 bases. Germline CDR1 MDHEN, CDR2 SYDVKM. The CDR3 region has the DNA TGTGCCAGCAGCCCATCGGGGGAAAAACTGTTTTTT. Protein: CASSPSGEKLFF.

V gene TRBV20-1 combines with J gene TRBJ2-1; D might be TRBD2 (6 bases). Deletions cut 6 bases from V and 3 bases from J, with 15 bases between. Germline V gene sequence: CDR1 DFQATT, CDR2 SNEGSKA (reference sequence). The CDR3 has 14 residues. The CDR3 DNA reads TGCAGTGCCGAAGGACTTAGCGGCTACAATGAGCAGTTCTTC. Encoded protein: CSAEGLSGYNEQFF.

This clone was seen once. This chain links TRBV7-3 with TRBJ2-5; a weak D match, TRBD1 (6 bases). This CDR3 contains 14 residues. V lost 2 bases and J 3 bases, leaving 10 bases between the germline ends. CDR1 and CDR2 (germline): SGHTA, FQGTGA. The CDR3 DNA follows: TGTGCCAGCAGCTTATGGGACACAGAAGAGACCCAGTACTTC. Its translation is CASSLWDTEETQYF.

This clone was counted between two and nine times. V usage is TRBV6-1 and J usage is TRBJ2-7, with TRBD2 identical over 9 bases. The V gene end was trimmed by 6 bases and the J gene end by 2 bases; junction bases not matched to a gene: 14. The CDR3 sequence is 17 residues long. Germline CDR1 and CDR2: MNHNS and SASEGT. The DNA for the CDR3 is TGTGCCAGCAGGGTCAGCGCCATAGCGGGAGAGACCTACGAGCAGTACTTC. It encodes CASRVSAIAGETYEQYF.

The chain employs TRBV5-1 and TRBJ1-2; D not resolved. The CDR3 consists of 13 residues. Trimming shortened V by 0 bases and J by 6 bases, and 9 bases separated the two germline ends. CDR1 is SGHRS, CDR2 YFSETQ, per germline. The CDR3 DNA reads as TGCGCCAGCAGCTTGGCCGACGGGGATGGCTACACCTTC. Encoded protein: CASSLADGDGYTF.

V is TRBV7-2 and J is TRBJ2-5, with D possibly being TRBD2 (5 bases). This CDR3 comprises 14 residues. From germline, CDR1 is SGHTA and CDR2 FQGNSA. Trimming took off 6 bases at V and 5 bases at J, with 16 bases between the two ends. The DNA for the CDR3 is TGTGCCAGCAGTCCCGGGGTGGGGTGGGAGACCCAGTACTTC. Its translation: CASSPGVGWETQYF. Together with reference TRBV7-2 and TRBJ2-5, the CDR3 gives the full variable domain: GAGVSQSPSNKVTEKGKDVELRCDPISGHTALYWYRQSLGQGLEFLIYFQGNSAPDKSGLPSDRFSAERTGGSVSTLTIQRTQQEDSAVYLCASSPGVGWETQYFGPGTRLLVL.

The gene calls are TRBV9 and TRBJ1-4, with D perhaps matching TRBD1 (6 bases). The CDR3 spans 15 residues. The V end lost 4 bases, the J end lost 4 bases, and 14 bases lay between the germline ends. The germline V gene has CDR1 SGDLS and CDR2 YYNGEE. This CDR3 reads CASSRRTVNNEKLFF. The CDR3 DNA sequence: TGTGCCAGCAGCCGACGGACAGTCAATAATGAAAAACTGTTTTTT.

This clone has just a few counts. V is TRBV5-4 and J is TRBJ1-6, with unresolved D. V lost 4 bases to trimming and J lost 9 bases, with 17 bases between them. The CDR3 sequence is 15 residues long. Germline loops: CDR1 SGHNT, CDR2 YYREEE (reference sequence). DNA of the CDR3: TGTGCCAGCAGCCAAAGGACGGGAGTTGGTTCACCCCTCCACTTT. It codes for CASSQRTGVGSPLHF.

CDR3 loop: CASSSLTSGRESEQFF. CDR3 coding DNA: TGTGCCAGCAGCTCCCTGACTAGCGGGAGGGAGAGTGAGCAGTTCTTC. The chain uses TRBV9 and TRBJ2-1, with 14 bases fitting TRBD2. This CDR3 is 16 amino acids long. V lost 4 bases and J lost 9; bases outside the gene matches: 9. Germline CDR1 reads SGDLS; CDR2 reads YYNGEE. Drawing the rest from reference TRBV9 and TRBJ2-1, the complete variable domain is DSGVTQTPKHLITATGQRVTLRCSPRSGDLSVYWYQQSLDQGLQFLIQYYNGEERAKGNILERFSAQQFPDLHSELNLSSLELGDSALYFCASSSLTSGRESEQFFGPGTRLTVL.